This T cell receptor beta chain was profiled in a study of T cell repertoires in cytomegalovirus infection. Overall study results and limits: HLA-C-restricted, CMV-specific TCR beta clonotypes were dominant ex vivo.

Of note for this clonotype: The antigen is not known.

TCRdb reanalysed the reads using MiXCR and keeps one entry per CDR3 protein. In the table there are some 150,000 distinct CDR3 sequences, 5% to 6.5% of which are singletons. Germline CDR1 and CDR2: SNHLY and FYNNEI. V lost 7 bases to trimming and J lost 0 bases, with 11 bases between them. The CDR3 length is 14 residues. The chain carries TRBV2 and TRBJ2-3; a possible D gene is TRBD2 (5 bases). The source material was PBMCs. This sequence was found in a human donor in good health (CMV status not recorded). Some clones in this sample may be carry-over from other donors' samples. The CDR3 bases are TGTGCCAGCAAGGAGGTACCTAGCACAGATACGCAGTATTTT. Translated, it gives CASKEVPSTDTQYF.